The 5 T cell receptor beta chains below all came from one sample that was sequenced in a study of cytomegalovirus exposure and HLA in healthy donors. Produced via immunoSEQ multiplex PCR; TCRdb's table is partial and in-frame only. This sample has tens of thousands of clones; 85% to 95% occur once, and the top ten carry approximately 0.69%. Specimen: PBMCs. These receptors were collected from a woman between 18 and 29 years old in good health and CMV-seronegative.

The chain links TRBV2 to TRBJ2-7, with 9 bases fitting TRBD2. With 4 bases clipped from V and 5 bases from J, the junction kept 12 bases outside the gene matches. The CDR3 extends over 16 amino acids. Germline assignment: CDR1 SNHLY and CDR2 FYNNEI. CDR3 amino acids: CASSAHEAGGGNEQYF. The CDR3 bases are TGTGCCAGCAGTGCTCATGAAGCGGGAGGCGGGAACGAGCAGTACTTC.

This clone was detected once. This sequence joins TRBV19 and TRBJ2-2, with 8 positions matching TRBD2. Germline CDR1 LNHDA, CDR2 SQIVND (reference sequence). The CDR3 is 14 amino acids. V was clipped by 6 bases and J by 1 base; unmatched bases: 1. CDR3 DNA: TGTGCCAGTAGGGCGGGAGGGAACACCGGGGAGCTGTTTTTT. It yields the protein CASRAGGNTGELFF.

The rearrangement joins TRBV28 to TRBJ2-7; TRBD2 aligns across 10 bases. V lost 2 bases, J lost 4 bases, and 5 bases stayed unmatched. CDR3 size: 15 residues. From germline, CDR1 is MDHEN and CDR2 SYDVKM. CDR3: CASSLTASGRYEQYF. DNA for the CDR3: TGTGCCAGCAGTTTAACGGCTAGCGGGAGATACGAGCAGTACTTC.

The chain uses TRBV4-1 and TRBJ2-7; 7 bases are a match to TRBD1. V lost 1 base to trimming and J lost 4 bases; unmatched junction nucleotides: 7. The germline V gene has CDR1 MGHRA and CDR2 YSYEKL. The CDR3 is 15 amino acids. CDR3 sequence: CASSQAGQPPYEQYF. CDR3 sequence (DNA): TGCGCCAGCAGCCAAGCGGGACAGCCACCTTACGAGCAGTACTTC.

V usage is TRBV7-2 and J usage is TRBJ1-5; D is unclear. With 5 bases removed from V and 7 bases from J, the gap between germline ends came to 12 bases. CDR1 and CDR2 (germline): SGHTA, FQGNSA. This CDR3 is 13 amino acids long. The CDR3 DNA follows: TGTGCCAGCAGCCAGGAGTCGGGGCAGCCCCAGCATTTT. Encoded protein: CASSQESGQPQHF.